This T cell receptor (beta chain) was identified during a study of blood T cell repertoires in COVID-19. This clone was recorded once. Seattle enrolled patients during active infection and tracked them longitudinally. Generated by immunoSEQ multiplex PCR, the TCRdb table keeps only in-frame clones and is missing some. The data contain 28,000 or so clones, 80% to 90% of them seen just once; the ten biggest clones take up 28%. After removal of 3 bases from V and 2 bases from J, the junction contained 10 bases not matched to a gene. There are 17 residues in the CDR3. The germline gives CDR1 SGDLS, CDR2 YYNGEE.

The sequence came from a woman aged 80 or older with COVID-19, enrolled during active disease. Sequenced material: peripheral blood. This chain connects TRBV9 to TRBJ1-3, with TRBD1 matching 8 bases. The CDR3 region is CASSASGGAKAGNTIYF. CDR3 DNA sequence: TGTGCCAGCAGCGCCTCAGGGGGCGCAAAGGCTGGAAACACCATATATTTT.